Given below is one TCR beta chain in context. Its specificity is unknown. TCRdb analysed the 5' RACE reads with MiXCR anew, one entry per CDR3 protein. The data contain about 360,000 distinct CDR3 sequences, approximately 12% of them singletons. The sample originates from a study of T-cell memory formation after mild COVID-19. The overall study: TCR clustering was largely donor specific. General observations from the study: For contracting clones, CD4+ ones sat mainly in CM and EM, CD8+ in EMRA. Some clones that responded turned up in pre-infection memory, which suggests that cross-reactive memory joined in. A second wave expanding day 15 to 37 was CD4+-biased; contracting clones were balanced.

The source material was PBMCs or a T cell subset sorted from them (not recorded which). The TCR was taken from a man between 18 and 35 years old who had mild COVID-19 (a few samples of this study predate the infection). Cell type and time point are not known.

The CDR3 DNA follows: TGTGCCAGCAGCAAGCAGGCGGGGAACACCGGGGAGCTGTTTTTT. This translates into CASSKQAGNTGELFF. The chain recombines TRBV7-2 with TRBJ2-2, with D possibly matching TRBD2 (5 bases). This CDR3 is 15 amino acids long. CDR1 is SGHTA, CDR2 FQGNSA, per germline. V was cut by 5 bases and J by 1 base, with 11 bases left in between.